The next 22 T cell receptor beta chains were all read from a single sample in a study of CD8+ T cells in alopecia areata. Extracted RNA was reverse transcribed into cDNA, the sequencing template. Clones were read by immunoSEQ multiplex PCR, and TCRdb kept only the in-frame ones, dropping some. The sample yields some 150,000 clones, 45% to 65% seen once. Treatment indicated: oral pan-JAK inhibitor, 5-10 mg twice daily. This material consisted of CD8+ T cells sorted from blood, taken at week 4, from a patient treated with tofacitinib. All receptors come from a human donor with alopecia areata.

This clone was picked up one time. V and J are TRBV5-1 and TRBJ1-1; tentative D call: TRBD1 (6 bases). V was pared by 4 bases and J by 4 bases, with 8 bases between. CDR1 SGHRS and CDR2 YFSETQ come from the germline V gene. This CDR3 region has 12 residues. The CDR3 here is CASSLRGTEAFF. The CDR3 region has the DNA TGCGCCAGCAGCCTCAGGGGCACTGAAGCTTTCTTT.

V usage is TRBV9 and J usage is TRBJ1-6; D is possibly TRBD1 (6 bases). In germline, CDR1 is SGDLS, CDR2 YYNGEE. The CDR3 length is 16 residues. V lost 4 bases and J 7 bases, leaving 18 bases between the germline ends. CDR3 coding DNA: TGTGCCAGCAGCACTCGACAGGAGGTTCGGAATTCACCCCTCCACTTT. It translates to CASSTRQEVRNSPLHF.

V gene TRBV2 combines with J gene TRBJ1-1; 9 bases agree with TRBD1. Germline CDR1 SNHLY, CDR2 FYNNEI. The CDR3 consists of 16 residues. V lost 6 bases to trimming and J lost 0 bases; unmatched junction nucleotides: 8. The CDR3 here is CASRGTGYEMNTEAFF. CDR3 nucleotides: TGTGCCAGCAGGGGGACAGGGTACGAGATGAACACTGAAGCTTTCTTT.

This clone is medium-sized. J is TRBJ2-1 and V is TRBV10-3; D may be TRBD2 (6 bases). The germline V and J ends were trimmed by 0 bases and 5 bases, with 14 bases remaining between them. Germline V gene sequence: CDR1 ENHRY, CDR2 SYGVKD. This CDR3 has 16 residues. The CDR3 coding sequence is TGTGCCATCAGTGAGTCGAGGGACTCTATACACAATGAGCAGTTCTTC. The encoded protein is CAISESRDSIHNEQFF.

This chain joins TRBV30 and TRBJ1-1; D gene uncertain. The CDR3 runs to 11 residues. Germline V lookup: CDR1 GTSNPN, CDR2 SVGIG (reference sequence). Trimming took 3 bases from V and 4 from J, leaving 6 bases between them. The CDR3: CAWRGTTEAFF. DNA for the CDR3: TGTGCCTGGAGGGGAACCACTGAAGCTTTCTTT.

The chain joins TRBV11-2 to TRBJ1-2; weak D call: TRBD1 (5 bases). The germline V and J ends were trimmed by 0 bases and 3 bases, with 5 bases remaining between them. Germline values: CDR1 SGHAT, CDR2 FQNNGV. The CDR3 is made up of 13 amino acids. CDR3 sequence (DNA): TGTGCCAGCAGCTTAGACAGGGACTATGGCTACACCTTC. Its protein is CASSLDRDYGYTF.

The V gene is TRBV18, the J gene TRBJ2-1; 8 positions match TRBD1. Germline V gene lookup returns CDR1 KGHSH and CDR2 LQKENI. After removal of 8 bases from V and 14 bases from J, the junction contained 5 bases not matched to a gene. The CDR3 extends over 10 amino acids. Here the CDR3 DNA reads TGTGCCAGCGTGGGACAGGCAGAGTTCTTC. Residues: CASVGQAEFF. The whole variable domain, remainder taken from reference TRBV18 and TRBJ2-1, is NAGVMQNPRHLVRRRGQEARLRCSPMKGHSHVYWYRQLPEEGLKFMVYLQKENIIDESGMPKERFSAEFPKEGPSILRIQQVVRGDSAAYFCASVGQAEFFGPGTRLTVL.

This chain joins TRBV5-6 and TRBJ1-1, with TRBD1 identical over 9 bases. CDR1 is SGHDT, CDR2 YYEEEE, per germline. This CDR3 has 15 amino acids. Trimming cost V 3 bases and J 0 bases; bases outside gene matches: 3. The CDR3 sequence: CASSSGTGLNTEAFF. The CDR3 bases are TGTGCCAGCAGCTCTGGGACAGGGCTGAACACTGAAGCTTTCTTT.

The chain joins TRBV30 to TRBJ1-5; D perhaps matches TRBD1 (5 bases). This CDR3 is built from 14 residues. Between the trimmed V and J ends, which lost 2 bases and 0 bases, there was a span of 8 bases. Germline-derived CDR1 and CDR2 are GTSNPN and SVGIG (reference sequence). The DNA for the CDR3 is TGTGCCTGGAGTTGGGACGCTAGCAATCAGCCCCAGCATTTT. Residues: CAWSWDASNQPQHF.

This clone showed up just a few times. The chain couples TRBV11-2 to TRBJ2-1; possible D gene TRBD1, 5 bases. The germline CDR1 and CDR2 sequences are SGHAT and FQNNGV. The CDR3 spans 14 residues. V lost 0 bases and J lost 6, with 9 bases in between. The CDR3 DNA reads TGTGCCAGCAGCTTAGACCCTCAGGGCAATGAGCAGTTCTTC. It encodes CASSLDPQGNEQFF.

The chain is built from TRBV4-3 and TRBJ2-5; 10 nucleotides align to TRBD1. Germline trimming cut 0 bases from V and 5 bases from J; bases unmatched to any gene: 9. CDR3 length: 17 residues. Germline lookup yields CDR1 LGHNA and CDR2 YSLEER. The CDR3 region has the DNA TGCGCCAGCAGCCAAGACCCCGGGACAGGGGAAGGGGAGACCCAGTACTTC. Amino acid sequence: CASSQDPGTGEGETQYF.

This chain uses TRBV30 with TRBJ1-1; no definite D call. Germline V gene data show CDR1 as GTSNPN and CDR2 as SVGIG (reference sequence). The germline V and J ends were trimmed by 2 bases and 3 bases, with 10 bases remaining between them. The CDR3 has 13 residues. The CDR3 DNA is TGTGCCTGGAGTACCAACCAGGACACTGAAGCTTTCTTT. Protein product: CAWSTNQDTEAFF.

In its sample, this clone was seen once. The chain uses TRBV13 and TRBJ2-1; D might be TRBD1 or TRBD2, each matching 5 bases. Germline V gene lookup returns CDR1 PRHDT and CDR2 FYEKMQ (reference sequence). Trimming took 4 bases from V and 8 from J, leaving 15 bases between them. CDR3 length: 14 residues. The CDR3 DNA follows: TGTGCCAGCAGCTCGGGACGGCTCGTGGATGAGCAGTTCTTC. As protein: CASSSGRLVDEQFF.

This clone was detected a few times. The chain joins TRBV7-9 to TRBJ2-7, with TRBD1 matching over 9 bases. The germline V gene has CDR1 SEHNR and CDR2 FQNEAQ (reference sequence). V shed 4 bases and J 7 bases; nucleotides not matched to a gene: 11. The length of the CDR3 is 15 residues. The CDR3 region has the DNA TGTGCCAGCAGCTCCCGGGACAGGGTGGATGGAGAGCAGTACTTC. This encodes CASSSRDRVDGEQYF.

The CDR3 DNA follows: TGTGCCAGCAGCTTACCGCTAGGGGAGACCCAGTACTTC. This translates into CASSLPLGETQYF. The V call is TRBV11-2, the J call TRBJ2-5; D uncertain. This CDR3 region has 13 residues. V lost 2 bases to trimming and J lost 5 bases, with 9 bases between them. The germline CDR1 and CDR2 sequences are SGHAT and FQNNGV.

V and J are TRBV4-2 and TRBJ2-3, with a possible D match to TRBD2 (6 bases). CDR3 length equals 15 residues. The germline CDR1 and CDR2 sequences are LGHNA and YNFKEQ. Trimming took off 1 base at V and 4 bases at J, with 12 bases between the two ends. CDR3 sequence: CASSQGGDGADTQYF. CDR3 in DNA: TGTGCCAGCAGCCAAGGGGGGGATGGCGCAGATACGCAGTATTTT.

This sequence joins TRBV27 and TRBJ2-3; 7 nucleotides align to TRBD2. The V and J ends lost 7 bases and 1 base, in that order; junction bases with no gene match: 11. The CDR3 loop spans 16 amino acids. The germline V gene encodes CDR1 MNHEY and CDR2 SMNVEV (reference sequence). The CDR3 reads CASTPLAEGGTDTQYF. DNA for the CDR3: TGTGCCAGCACTCCCCTAGCGGAAGGTGGCACAGATACGCAGTATTTT.

This clone appeared once. This chain connects TRBV2 to TRBJ2-7, with TRBD1 identical over 7 bases. V lost 9 bases to trimming and J lost 5 bases; unmatched junction nucleotides: 10. The CDR3 runs to 13 residues. Germline assignment: CDR1 SNHLY and CDR2 FYNNEI. The CDR3 DNA is TGTGCCAGACAGACAGGGAAAAATAACGAGCAGTACTTC. Translation: CARQTGKNNEQYF.

This clone was seen a handful of times. The gene calls are TRBV4-2 and TRBJ2-4, with unresolved D. Trimming took off 0 bases at V and 9 bases at J, with 15 bases between the two ends. CDR3 length: 15 residues. Germline CDR1 and CDR2: LGHNA and YNFKEQ. CDR3 sequence (DNA): TGTGCCAGCAGCCAAGACCTCCAGGCGCAAAGCATTCAGTACTTC. This gives the protein CASSQDLQAQSIQYF.

This clone was recorded a few times. This rearrangement joins TRBV7-9 to TRBJ1-5; unclear D gene. Trimming left V 5 bases short and J 2 bases short, with 10 bases between. This CDR3 region has 14 residues. Germline V gene data show CDR1 as SEHNR and CDR2 as FQNEAQ (reference sequence). CDR3 protein: CASSLDGRNQPQHF. The CDR3 region has the DNA TGTGCCAGCAGCCTCGACGGACGCAATCAGCCCCAGCATTTT. Filled out from reference TRBV7-9 and TRBJ1-5, the complete variable domain reads DTGVSQNPRHKITKRGQNVTFRCDPISEHNRLYWYRQTLGQGPEFLTYFQNEAQLEKSRLLSDRFSAERPKGSFSTLEIQRTEQGDSAMYLCASSLDGRNQPQHFGDGTRLSIL.

CDR3 amino acids: CASSLQGEWNTEAFF. In DNA, the CDR3 is TGCGCCAGCAGCTTGCAGGGGGAGTGGAACACTGAAGCTTTCTTT. J is TRBJ1-1 and V is TRBV5-1; 7 positions agree with TRBD1. The CDR3 sequence is 15 residues long. J gave up 1 base and V 1 base, and 4 bases lay outside the gene matches. Germline values: CDR1 SGHRS, CDR2 YFSETQ.

The table lists this clone with a few counts. The chain employs TRBV7-2 and TRBJ1-5, with D uncertain. CDR1 and CDR2 (germline): SGHTA, FQGNSA. The ends were cut back, 1 base at V and 8 bases at J, with 9 bases in the middle. The CDR3 runs to 13 residues. The CDR3: CASSLVEGEPQHF. CDR3 sequence (DNA): TGTGCCAGCAGCTTAGTGGAGGGAGAGCCCCAGCATTTT.